The clone carrying this TCR beta chain was counted ten times or more. Using unique molecular identifiers, the investigators prepared the TCRbeta library. TCRdb re-called the PCR reads through MiXCR, storing one row per CDR3 protein. The sample holds under 140,000 distinct CDR3 sequences, under 13% seen once. The source of the sample is a study of T-cell reconstitution after alpha-beta-depleted transplantation in children. The CDR3 contains 14 residues. Trimming shortened V by 3 bases and J by 5 bases, and 11 bases separated the two germline ends. The TCR sequence derives from a human donor who donated a stem cell graft to a child with acute lymphoblastic leukemia. This material consisted of PBMCs from the stem cell graft donor, taken from the stem cell graft. This chain links TRBV12-3 or TRBV12-4 with TRBJ2-1, with TRBD1 as a possible D gene (6 bases). The CDR3 loop is CASSFRGHNNEQFF. In DNA, the CDR3 is TGTGCCAGCAGTTTTAGGGGACATAACAATGAGCAGTTCTTC.